Listed below are T cell receptor beta chains from one sample, sequenced in a study of shared clonotypes between healthy human individuals. Sequencing was performed with immunoSEQ multiplex PCR; in TCRdb, only in-frame clones are kept and a portion is missing. The sample yields some 2,400,000 clones, 90% to 97% seen once. The sequencing sample was made of naive CD4+ T cells sorted from blood. Source of these receptors: a man between 18 and 35 years old in good health. The CDR3 runs from the conserved cysteine through the conserved F or W. The order of the fields is D gene, J gene, clone size, V gene, CDR3 DNA, CDR3 protein. The D gene is left open where the match is weak. Only part of the rows carry a size: once, few, many, or a class if the clone is expanded.

D: .
J: TRBJ2-7
size: once
V: TRBV6-6
DNA: TGTGCCAGCACCCGGGGGCGGGACCCCTCCTACGAGCAGTACTTC
CDR3: CASTRGRDPSYEQYF

D: .
J: TRBJ1-2
size: .
V: TRBV4-2
DNA: TGTGCCAGCAGCCAAGATGAGGGGCAGGGGGGCTACACCTTC
CDR3: CASSQDEGQGGYTF

D: .
J: TRBJ2-1
size: once
V: TRBV9
DNA: TGTGCCAGCAGCCACCAGGGCAGGATAAGTAACGTTGAGCAGTTCTTC
CDR3: CASSHQGRISNVEQFF

D: .
J: TRBJ2-5
size: .
V: TRBV5-1
DNA: TGCGCCAGCAGCTTTTGGACAGAAGAAGAGACCCAGTACTTC
CDR3: CASSFWTEEETQYF

D: .
J: TRBJ2-7
size: .
V: TRBV21-1
DNA: TGTGCCAGCCCCAACCCGCCTAAGCGGGAGACCTACGAGCAGTACTTC
CDR3: CASPNPPKRETYEQYF

D: .
J: TRBJ2-7
size: once
V: TRBV21-1
DNA: TGTGCCAGCAGCAAATATTTGGATTCCTTC
CDR3: CASSKYLDSF

D: .
J: TRBJ1-6
size: .
V: TRBV2
DNA: TGTGCCAGCAGTGAATCTGGGGTACCCCTCCACTTT
CDR3: CASSESGVPLHF

D: .
J: TRBJ2-7
size: .
V: TRBV28
DNA: TGTGCCAGCTCCCCTGGCCAGGGACTCGAGCAGTACTTC
CDR3: CASSPGQGLEQYF

D: .
J: TRBJ2-1
size: .
V: TRBV30
DNA: TGTGCCTGGAGTGTAGCCATTTCACAGGAGCAGTTCTTC
CDR3: CAWSVAISQEQFF

D: TRBD1
J: TRBJ2-7
size: .
V: TRBV9
DNA: TGTGCCAGCAGCGAACAGGGGGACTCCTACGAGCAGTACTTC
CDR3: CASSEQGDSYEQYF

D: .
J: TRBJ1-2
size: once
V: TRBV2
DNA: TGTGCCAGCAGCGTCATCCGGACACCCAACTATGGCTACACCTTC
CDR3: CASSVIRTPNYGYTF

D: .
J: TRBJ2-7
size: .
V: TRBV19
DNA: TGTGCCAGTAGTATAGACCAGGGCGAGCAGTACTTC
CDR3: CASSIDQGEQYF

D: .
J: TRBJ1-4
size: .
V: TRBV6-5
DNA: TGTGCCAGCAGCCTCTTGGCTAATGAAAAACTGTTTTTT
CDR3: CASSLLANEKLFF

D: .
J: TRBJ1-1
size: .
V: TRBV28
DNA: TGTGCCAGCAGGTCAGGGTCTGGGAAAACTGAAGCTTTCTTT
CDR3: CASRSGSGKTEAFF

D: TRBD2
J: TRBJ2-1
size: .
V: TRBV30
DNA: TGTGCCTGGAGTCCACGACTAGCGGGGACGGGTGAGCAGTTCTTC
CDR3: CAWSPRLAGTGEQFF

D: TRBD1
J: TRBJ1-5
size: .
V: TRBV19
DNA: TGTGCCAGTAGTATGGGGGACAGGGGGAAAGGAGGCAATCAGCCCCAGCATTTT
CDR3: CASSMGDRGKGGNQPQHF

D: .
J: TRBJ2-5
size: .
V: TRBV2
DNA: TGTGCCAGCAAGACCGACAGATACCAAGAGACCCAGTACTTC
CDR3: CASKTDRYQETQYF

D: TRBD1
J: TRBJ1-6
size: .
V: TRBV9
DNA: TGTGCCAGCAGCGCAAGGACAGGGTATTCACCCCTCCACTTT
CDR3: CASSARTGYSPLHF

D: .
J: TRBJ1-5
size: .
V: TRBV27
DNA: TGTGCCAGCAGTGCTTTGGGGGATAGGGGCAATCAGCCCCAGCATTTT
CDR3: CASSALGDRGNQPQHF

D: .
J: TRBJ1-5
size: .
V: TRBV7-3
DNA: TGTGCCAGCAGCTTCCGTCGGGGAACAGGTCAGCCCCAGCATTTT
CDR3: CASSFRRGTGQPQHF

D: .
J: TRBJ2-7
size: .
V: TRBV18
DNA: TGTGCCAGCTCACCGGGCAGGGGCGGGTACGAGCAGTACTTC
CDR3: CASSPGRGGYEQYF

D: .
J: TRBJ1-1
size: .
V: TRBV7-3
DNA: TGTGCCAGCAGCTTGGGGGCCGGTAACACTGAAGCTTTCTTT
CDR3: CASSLGAGNTEAFF

D: .
J: TRBJ2-7
size: few
V: TRBV2
DNA: TGTGCCAGCAGTGAGTACGAGCAGTACTTC
CDR3: CASSEYEQYF

D: .
J: TRBJ2-7
size: .
V: TRBV6-6
DNA: TGTGCCAGCAGTTACAGGGGTCCCTACGAGCAGTACTTC
CDR3: CASSYRGPYEQYF

D: .
J: TRBJ2-5
size: .
V: TRBV11-3
DNA: TGTGCCAGCAGCTTGACAGGACGAGGCGAGACCCAGTACTTC
CDR3: CASSLTGRGETQYF